This T cell receptor beta chain stems from a study of response to subunit inactivated influenza vaccine. Study-wide findings and caveats: The authors suggested that few new T cells are recruited per seasonal influenza vaccination.

As regards this clonotype: Its matching antigen is unknown.

TCRdb passed the RT-PCR reads through MiXCR, listing each CDR3 protein once. The data contain about 800,000 distinct CDR3 sequences, less than 25% of them singletons. Looked up from germline, CDR1 is MNHEY and CDR2 is SVGEGT. With 7 bases clipped from V and 5 bases from J, the junction kept 10 bases outside the gene matches. The CDR3 spans 14 residues. The sequences come from PBMCs from blood, collected around 5 days after vaccination. This sequence joins TRBV6-2 or TRBV6-3 and TRBJ2-5, with 7 nucleotides matching TRBD1. This TCR came from a man between 50 and 59 years old who received an inactivated influenza vaccine. Here the CDR3 reads CASNPTGLGETQYF. The CDR3 DNA sequence: TGTGCCAGCAATCCGACAGGGCTGGGGGAGACCCAGTACTTC.